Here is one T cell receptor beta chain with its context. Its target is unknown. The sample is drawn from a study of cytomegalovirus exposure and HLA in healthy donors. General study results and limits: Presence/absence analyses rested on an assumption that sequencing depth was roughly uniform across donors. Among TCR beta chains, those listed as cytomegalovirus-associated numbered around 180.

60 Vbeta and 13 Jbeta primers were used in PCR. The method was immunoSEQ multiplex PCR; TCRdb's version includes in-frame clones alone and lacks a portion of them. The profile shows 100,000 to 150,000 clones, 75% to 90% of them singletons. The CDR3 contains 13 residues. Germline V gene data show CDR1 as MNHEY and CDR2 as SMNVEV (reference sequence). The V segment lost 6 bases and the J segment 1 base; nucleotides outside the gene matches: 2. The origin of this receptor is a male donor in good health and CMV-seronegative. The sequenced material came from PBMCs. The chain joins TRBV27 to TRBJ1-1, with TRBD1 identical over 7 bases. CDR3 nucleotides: TGTGCCAGCAGCTGGGACAGGAACACTGAAGCTTTCTTT. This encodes CASSWDRNTEAFF.